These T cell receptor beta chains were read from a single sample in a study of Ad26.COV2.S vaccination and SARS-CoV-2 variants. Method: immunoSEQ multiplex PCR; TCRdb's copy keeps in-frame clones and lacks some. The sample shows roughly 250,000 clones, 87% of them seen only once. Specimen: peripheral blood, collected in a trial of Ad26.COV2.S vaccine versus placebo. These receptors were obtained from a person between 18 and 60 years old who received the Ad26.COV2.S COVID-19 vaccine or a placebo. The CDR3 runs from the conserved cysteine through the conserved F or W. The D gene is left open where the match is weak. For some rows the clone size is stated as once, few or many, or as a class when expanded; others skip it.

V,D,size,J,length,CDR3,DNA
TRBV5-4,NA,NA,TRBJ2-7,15,CASSLRRQVGAEQYF,TGTGCCAGCAGCCTACGGAGACAGGTGGGCGCCGAGCAGTACTTC
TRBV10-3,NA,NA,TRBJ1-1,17,CAINRGLADGRNTEAFF,TGTGCCATCAATCGAGGACTCGCGGACGGGAGGAACACTGAAGCTTTCTTT
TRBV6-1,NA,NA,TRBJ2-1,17,CASSEQIGGSSYNEQFF,TGTGCCAGCAGTGAACAGATAGGGGGAAGCTCCTACAATGAGCAGTTCTTC
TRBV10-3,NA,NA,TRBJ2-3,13,CAIRDPPRSGQYF,TGTGCCATCAGGGACCCCCCTCGCTCGGGGCAGTATTTT
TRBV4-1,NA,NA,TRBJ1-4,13,CASSLLTKEKLFF,TGCGCCAGCAGCCTCCTCACGAAGGAAAAACTGTTTTTT
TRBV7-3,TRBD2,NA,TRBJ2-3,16,CASSLGSGASTDTQYF,TGTGCCAGCAGCTTAGGTAGCGGGGCTAGCACAGATACGCAGTATTTT
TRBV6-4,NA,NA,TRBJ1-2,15,CASSDTDRPHYGYTF,TGTGCCAGCAGCGATACCGACAGGCCCCACTATGGCTACACCTTC
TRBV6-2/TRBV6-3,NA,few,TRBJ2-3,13,CASSYSVPDTQYF,TGTGCCAGCAGTTACAGCGTGCCAGATACGCAGTATTTT
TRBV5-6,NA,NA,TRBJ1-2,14,CASSLGGNDYGYTF,TGTGCCAGCAGCTTAGGTGGCAACGACTATGGCTACACCTTC
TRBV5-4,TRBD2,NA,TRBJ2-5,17,CASSPAGSGGVQETQYF,TGTGCCAGCAGCCCCGCCGGTAGCGGGGGGGTTCAAGAGACCCAGTACTTC
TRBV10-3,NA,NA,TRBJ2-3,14,CAISVSLRTDTQYF,TGTGCCATCAGTGTATCCCTCCGAACAGATACGCAGTATTTT
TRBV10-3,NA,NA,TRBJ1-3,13,CAIRAGSGNTIYF,TGTGCCATCAGGGCAGGGTCGGGAAACACCATATATTTT
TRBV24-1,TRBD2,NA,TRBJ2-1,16,CATSEPGGVKYNEQFF,TGTGCCACCAGTGAACCGGGAGGGGTGAAATACAATGAGCAGTTCTTC
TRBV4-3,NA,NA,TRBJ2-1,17,CASSQEVTRSSYNEQFF,TGCGCCAGCAGCCAAGAAGTGACGCGATCCTCCTACAATGAGCAGTTCTTC
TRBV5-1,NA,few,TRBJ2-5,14,CASSLPQAGETQYF,TGCGCCAGCAGCCTCCCCCAGGCCGGAGAGACCCAGTACTTC
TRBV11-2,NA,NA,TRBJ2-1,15,CASSQDGSSYNEQFF,TGTGCCAGCAGCCAGGACGGTAGCTCCTACAATGAGCAGTTCTTC
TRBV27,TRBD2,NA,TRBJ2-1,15,CASSPGTSGRNEQFF,TGTGCCAGCAGCCCCGGGACTAGCGGGAGAAATGAGCAGTTCTTC
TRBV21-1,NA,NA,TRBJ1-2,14,CASKNPGTLYGYTF,TGTGCTAGCAAAAATCCCGGGACACTCTATGGCTACACCTTC
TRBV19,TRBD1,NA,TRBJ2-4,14,CASRTGGSKNIQYF,TGTGCCAGTAGAACAGGGGGTAGCAAAAACATTCAGTACTTC
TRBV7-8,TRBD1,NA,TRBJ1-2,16,CASSAPLGQGDYGYTF,TGTGCCAGCAGCGCTCCGCTAGGGCAGGGGGACTATGGCTACACCTTC
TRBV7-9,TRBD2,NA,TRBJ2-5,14,CASSFAGGSETQYF,TGTGCCAGCAGCTTTGCGGGAGGAAGCGAGACCCAGTACTTC
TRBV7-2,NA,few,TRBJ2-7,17,CASSLVVRQDSSYEQYF,TGTGCCAGCAGCTTAGTCGTCAGACAGGACAGCTCCTACGAGCAGTACTTC
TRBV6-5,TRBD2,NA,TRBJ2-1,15,CASWIAGASYNEQFF,TGTGCCAGCTGGATAGCGGGAGCTTCCTACAATGAGCAGTTCTTC
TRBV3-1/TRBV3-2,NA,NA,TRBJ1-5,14,CASSQKGANQPQHF,TGTGCCAGCAGCCAAAAAGGGGCAAATCAGCCCCAGCATTTT
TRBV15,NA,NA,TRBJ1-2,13,CATNEGSNYGYTF,TGTGCCACCAATGAGGGGTCTAACTATGGCTACACCTTC
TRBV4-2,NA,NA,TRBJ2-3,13,CASSRESSDTQYF,TGTGCCAGCAGTCGGGAGAGTTCGGATACGCAGTATTTT
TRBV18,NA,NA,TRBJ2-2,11,CASSPAGELFF,TGTGCCAGCTCACCGGCCGGGGAGCTGTTTTTT
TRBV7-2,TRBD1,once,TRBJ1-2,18,CASSLGGPLTGANYGYTF,TGTGCCAGCAGCTTGGGGGGGCCCCTAACAGGGGCTAACTATGGCTACACCTTC
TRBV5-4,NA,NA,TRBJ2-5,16,CASSLATRGNWETQYF,TGTGCCAGCAGCTTGGCCACCCGGGGCAACTGGGAGACCCAGTACTTC
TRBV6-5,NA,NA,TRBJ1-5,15,CASTPRGQNNQPQHF,TGTGCCAGCACCCCGAGGGGCCAGAACAATCAGCCCCAGCATTTT
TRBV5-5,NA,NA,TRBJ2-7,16,CASSLSGPLSSYEQYF,TGTGCCAGCAGCTTGTCGGGACCTCTATCCTCCTACGAGCAGTACTTC
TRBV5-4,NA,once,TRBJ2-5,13,CASRPIGRETQYF,TGTGCCAGCAGACCCATCGGGAGAGAGACCCAGTACTTC
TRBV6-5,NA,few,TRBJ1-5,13,CASSYSINQPQHF,TGTGCCAGCAGTTACTCGATCAATCAGCCCCAGCATTTT
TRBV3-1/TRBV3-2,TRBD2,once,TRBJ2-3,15,CASSLLGRATDTQYF,TGTGCCAGCAGCCTTTTAGGGAGGGCGACAGATACGCAGTATTTT
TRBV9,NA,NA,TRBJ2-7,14,CASSTTDGDYEQYF,TGTGCCAGCAGTACGACCGACGGGGATTACGAGCAGTACTTC